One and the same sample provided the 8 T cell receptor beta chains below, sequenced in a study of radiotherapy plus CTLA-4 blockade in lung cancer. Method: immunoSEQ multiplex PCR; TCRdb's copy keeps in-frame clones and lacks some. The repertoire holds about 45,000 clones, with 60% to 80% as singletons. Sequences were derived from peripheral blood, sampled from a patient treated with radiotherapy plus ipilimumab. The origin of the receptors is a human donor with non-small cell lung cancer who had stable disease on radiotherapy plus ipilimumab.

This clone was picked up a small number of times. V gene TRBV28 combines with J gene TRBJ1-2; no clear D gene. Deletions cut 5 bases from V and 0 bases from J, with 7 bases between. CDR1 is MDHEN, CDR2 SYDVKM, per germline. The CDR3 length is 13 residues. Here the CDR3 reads CASSRQPNYGYTF. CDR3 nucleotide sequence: TGTGCCAGCAGTCGCCAGCCTAACTATGGCTACACCTTC.

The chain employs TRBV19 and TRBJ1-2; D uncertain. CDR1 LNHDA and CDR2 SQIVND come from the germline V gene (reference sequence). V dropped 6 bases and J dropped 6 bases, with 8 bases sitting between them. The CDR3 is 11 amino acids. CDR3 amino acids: CASRGTDGYTF. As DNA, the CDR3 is TGTGCCAGTAGGGGTACAGATGGCTACACCTTC. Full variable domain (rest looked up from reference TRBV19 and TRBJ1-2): DGGITQSPKYLFRKEGQNVTLSCEQNLNHDAMYWYRQDPGQGLRLIYYSQIVNDFQKGDIAEGYSVSREKKESFPLTVTSAQKNPTAFYLCASRGTDGYTFGSGTRLTVV.

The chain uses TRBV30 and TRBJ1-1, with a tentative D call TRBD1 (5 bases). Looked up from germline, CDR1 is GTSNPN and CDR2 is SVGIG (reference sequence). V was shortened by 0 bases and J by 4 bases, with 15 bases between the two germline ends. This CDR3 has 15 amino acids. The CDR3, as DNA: TGTGCCTGGAGTGTATTGGGGGGAAGTGGCACTGAAGCTTTCTTT. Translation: CAWSVLGGSGTEAFF.

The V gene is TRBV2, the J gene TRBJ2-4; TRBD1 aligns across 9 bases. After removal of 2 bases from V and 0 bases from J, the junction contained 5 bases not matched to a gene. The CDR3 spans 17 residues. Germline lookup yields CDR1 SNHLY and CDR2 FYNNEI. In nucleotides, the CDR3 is TGTGCCAGCAGTGAAATCCTGGGACAGGGAGCCAAAAACATTCAGTACTTC. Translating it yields CASSEILGQGAKNIQYF.

CDR3 amino acids: CASRAQGRRNSPLHF. The CDR3 DNA is TGCGCCAGCAGAGCACAGGGTCGGCGTAATTCACCCCTCCACTTT. V is TRBV5-1 and J is TRBJ1-6, with D tentatively TRBD1 (6 bases). This CDR3 is built from 15 residues. Germline CDR1 is SGHRS and CDR2 is YFSETQ. Deletions cut 5 bases from V and 6 bases from J, with 15 bases between.

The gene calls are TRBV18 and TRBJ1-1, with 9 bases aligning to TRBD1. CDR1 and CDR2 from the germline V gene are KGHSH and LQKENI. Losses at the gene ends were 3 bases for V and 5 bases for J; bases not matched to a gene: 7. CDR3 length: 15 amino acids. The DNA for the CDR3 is TGTGCCAGCTCACCGACTACAGGGGGCTGGACTGAAGCTTTCTTT. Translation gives CASSPTTGGWTEAFF.

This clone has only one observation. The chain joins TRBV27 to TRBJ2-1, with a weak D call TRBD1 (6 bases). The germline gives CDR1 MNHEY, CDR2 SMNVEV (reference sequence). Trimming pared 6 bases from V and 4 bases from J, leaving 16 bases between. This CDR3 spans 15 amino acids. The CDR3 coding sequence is TGTGCCAGCAGCACCGGGACATCGACTTACAATGAGCAGTTCTTC. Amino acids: CASSTGTSTYNEQFF.

The CDR3 nucleotides read TGTGCCAGCAGAGGAACAGGGGCCGGGTATGGCTACACCTTC. Protein sequence: CASRGTGAGYGYTF. The chain links TRBV6-5 to TRBJ1-2; 7 nucleotides match TRBD1. The CDR3 runs 14 residues. The trim removed 6 bases at V and 5 bases at J, leaving 9 bases unmatched. CDR1 and CDR2 from the germline V gene are MNHEY and SVGAGI.